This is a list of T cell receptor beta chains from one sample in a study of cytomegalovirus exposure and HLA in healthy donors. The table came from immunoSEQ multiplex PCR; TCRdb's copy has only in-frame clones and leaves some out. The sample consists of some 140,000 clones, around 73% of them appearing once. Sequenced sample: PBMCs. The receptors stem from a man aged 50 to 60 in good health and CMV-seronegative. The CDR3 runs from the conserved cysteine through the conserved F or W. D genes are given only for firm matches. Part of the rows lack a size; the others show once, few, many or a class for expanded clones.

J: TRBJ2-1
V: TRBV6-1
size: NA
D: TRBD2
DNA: TGTGCCAGCAGTGAAGGGGGACTAGCGGGAGGGCCTCAGGCTAGTAATGAGCAGTTCTTC
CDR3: CASSEGGLAGGPQASNEQFF

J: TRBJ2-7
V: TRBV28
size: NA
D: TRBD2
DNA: TGTGCCAGCAGCAACCCGGGGGGCTACGAGCAGTACTTC
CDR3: CASSNPGGYEQYF

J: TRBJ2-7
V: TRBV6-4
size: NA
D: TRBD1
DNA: TGTGCCAGCATCAGGACAGGGGGCTACGAGCAGTACTTC
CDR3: CASIRTGGYEQYF

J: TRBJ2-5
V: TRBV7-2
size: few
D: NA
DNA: TGTGCCAGCACCAGAAAAGGCAGGGGACAAGAGACCCAGTACTTC
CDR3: CASTRKGRGQETQYF

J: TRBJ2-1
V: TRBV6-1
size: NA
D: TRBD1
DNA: TGTGCCAGCAGCAGGGGGAATGAGCAGTTCTTC
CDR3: CASSRGNEQFF

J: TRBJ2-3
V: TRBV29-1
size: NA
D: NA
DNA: TGCAGCGTTGATGGTCTAGTTGATACAGATACGCAGTATTTT
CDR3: CSVDGLVDTDTQYF

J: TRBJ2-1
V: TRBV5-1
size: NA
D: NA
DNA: TGCGCCAGCAGCTTGGCCTCTAGCAATGAGCAGTTCTTC
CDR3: CASSLASSNEQFF

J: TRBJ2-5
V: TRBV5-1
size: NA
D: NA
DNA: TGCGCCAGCAGCCGGAGTGCGGAGACCCAGTACTTC
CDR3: CASSRSAETQYF

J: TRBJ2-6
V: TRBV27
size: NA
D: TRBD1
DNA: TGTGCCAGCAGGCCTTCGTCAGGGGGAGTCTCTGGGGCCAACGTCCTGACTTTC
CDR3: CASRPSSGGVSGANVLTF

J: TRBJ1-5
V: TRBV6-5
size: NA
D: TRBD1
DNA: TGTGCCAGCAGTTCGCGGGACAGGGGTACTCAGCCCCAGCATTTT
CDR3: CASSSRDRGTQPQHF

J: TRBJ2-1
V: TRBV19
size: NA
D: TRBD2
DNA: TGTGCCAGTAGTTTACCGGGACTAGCGATCAATGAGCAGTTCTTC
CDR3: CASSLPGLAINEQFF

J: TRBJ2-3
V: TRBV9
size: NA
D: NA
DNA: TGTGCCAGCAGCCAGACAGATACGCAGTATTTT
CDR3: CASSQTDTQYF

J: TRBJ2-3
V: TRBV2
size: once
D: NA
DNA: TGTGCCAGCCGGCCCCGGGAAGGCACAGATACGCAGTATTTT
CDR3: CASRPREGTDTQYF

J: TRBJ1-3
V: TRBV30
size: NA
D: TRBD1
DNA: TGTGCCTGGAGTCCGGGGGGACAGGGGGAGAACTATTTT
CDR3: CAWSPGGQGENYF

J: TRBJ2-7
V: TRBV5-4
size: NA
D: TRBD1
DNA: TGTGCCAGCAGCGTAGACAGGGGTAACTACGAGCAGTACTTC
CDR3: CASSVDRGNYEQYF

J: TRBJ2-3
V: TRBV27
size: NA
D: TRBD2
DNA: TGTGCCAGCAGTTTTTTAGCGGGAGAGCCAGATACGCAGTATTTT
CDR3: CASSFLAGEPDTQYF

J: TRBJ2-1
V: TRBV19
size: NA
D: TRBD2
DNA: TGTGCCAGTAGTATAGTGCTGGGCGGGACTAGAAACAATGAGCAGTTCTTC
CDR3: CASSIVLGGTRNNEQFF

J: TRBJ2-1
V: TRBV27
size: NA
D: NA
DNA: TGTGCCAGCAGTTTATCGGGGACAGGGACTAGCGATGAGCAGTTCTTC
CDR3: CASSLSGTGTSDEQFF

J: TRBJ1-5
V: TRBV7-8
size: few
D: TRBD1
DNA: TGTGCCAGCAGCTTAGAGGTGGGACAGGGATTGGGGCCCCAGCATTTT
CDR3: CASSLEVGQGLGPQHF

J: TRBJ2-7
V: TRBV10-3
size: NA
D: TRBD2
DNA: TGTGCCATCAGTGAGATTACTAGCGGGATTAACGAGCAGTACTTC
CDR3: CAISEITSGINEQYF

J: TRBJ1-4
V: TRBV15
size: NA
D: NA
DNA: TGTGCCACCAGTCCAGCGGGGCGGGGGAACGTTGAAAAACTGTTTTTT
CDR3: CATSPAGRGNVEKLFF

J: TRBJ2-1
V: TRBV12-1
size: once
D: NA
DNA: TGTGCCAGCAGCCGTGACGTGGGAGTCAACAATGAGCAGTTCTTC
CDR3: CASSRDVGVNNEQFF

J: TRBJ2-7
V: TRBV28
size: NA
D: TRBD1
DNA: TGTGCCAGCAGTTCAGGGGACAGGGAATACTACGAGCAGTACTTC
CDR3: CASSSGDREYYEQYF

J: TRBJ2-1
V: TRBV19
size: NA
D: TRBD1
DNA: TGTGCCAGTCGCCACTCCGGGACAGGGGGAAACAATGAGCAGTTCTTC
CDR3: CASRHSGTGGNNEQFF

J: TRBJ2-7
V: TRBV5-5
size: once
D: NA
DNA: TGTGCCAGCAGCCCCCGAGGGCCCTCCTACGAGCAGTACTTC
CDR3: CASSPRGPSYEQYF

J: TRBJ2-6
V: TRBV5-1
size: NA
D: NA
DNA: TGCGCCAGCAGCTTGGGCGCAGGGTCAGCGGGGGCCAACGTCCTGACTTTC
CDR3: CASSLGAGSAGANVLTF

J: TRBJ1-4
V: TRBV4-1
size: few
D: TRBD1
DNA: TGCGCCAGCAGCCAAGACCCGACAGGGGGCCTTGAAAAACTGTTTTTT
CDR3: CASSQDPTGGLEKLFF

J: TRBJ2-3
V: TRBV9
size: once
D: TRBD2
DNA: TGTGCCAGCAGCACGGGACTAGTTGGCACAGATACGCAGTATTTT
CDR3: CASSTGLVGTDTQYF

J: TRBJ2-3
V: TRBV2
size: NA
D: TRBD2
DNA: TGTGCCAGCAGTGAAGAGAGACTAGCGAGCACAGATACGCAGTATTTT
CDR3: CASSEERLASTDTQYF

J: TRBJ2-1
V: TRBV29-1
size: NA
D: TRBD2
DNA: TGCAGCGTTTCGACGGGAGGCTCCTACAATGAGCAGTTCTTC
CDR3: CSVSTGGSYNEQFF

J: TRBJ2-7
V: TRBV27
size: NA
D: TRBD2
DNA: TGTGCCAGCAGTTTAGGGCTAGCGGGAGGAGGGTACGAGCAGTACTTC
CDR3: CASSLGLAGGGYEQYF

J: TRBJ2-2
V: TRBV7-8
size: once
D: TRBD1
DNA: TGTGCCAGCAGCTTAAAGGTCGGGACAGGCGCCACCGGGGAGCTGTTTTTT
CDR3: CASSLKVGTGATGELFF

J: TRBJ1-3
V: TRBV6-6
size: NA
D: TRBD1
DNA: TGTGCCAGCACCGACCAGGGACAGGGACCTAATTTT
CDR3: CASTDQGQGPNF

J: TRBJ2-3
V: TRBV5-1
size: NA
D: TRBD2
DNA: TGCGCCAGCAGCTTGGAGACTAGCGGGAGTGGAGATACGCAGTATTTT
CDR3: CASSLETSGSGDTQYF

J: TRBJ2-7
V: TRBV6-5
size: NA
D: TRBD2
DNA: TGTGCCAGCAGAATGGGAGGGGCCTACGAGCAGTACTTC
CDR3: CASRMGGAYEQYF

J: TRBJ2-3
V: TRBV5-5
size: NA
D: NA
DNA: TGTGCCAGCTCGTCTACTGTCGATACGCAGTATTTT
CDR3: CASSSTVDTQYF

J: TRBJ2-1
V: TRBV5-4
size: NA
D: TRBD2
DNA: TGTGCCAGCAGCCCGGGGACTAGCGGGAGATTCGGGAATGAGCAGTTCTTC
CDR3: CASSPGTSGRFGNEQFF

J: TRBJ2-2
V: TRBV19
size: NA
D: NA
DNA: TGTGCCAGTAGTACGACAGCTACGAACACCGGGGAGCTGTTTTTT
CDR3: CASSTTATNTGELFF

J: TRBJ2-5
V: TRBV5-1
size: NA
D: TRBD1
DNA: TGCGCCAGCAGCCGCCAGGGGGTTACCGGGGAGACCCAGTACTTC
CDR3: CASSRQGVTGETQYF

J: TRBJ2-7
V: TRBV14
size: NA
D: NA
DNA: TGTGCCAGCAGCCGTATAGGGGGGGCCTACGAGCAGTACTTC
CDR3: CASSRIGGAYEQYF

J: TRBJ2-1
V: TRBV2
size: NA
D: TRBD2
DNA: TGTGCCAGCGGGGGGGGAGTCTCCTACAATGAGCAGTTCTTC
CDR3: CASGGGVSYNEQFF

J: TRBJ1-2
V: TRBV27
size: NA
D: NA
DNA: TGTGCCAGCAAAGCCAATGCCGGTACCGGTGGCTACACCTTC
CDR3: CASKANAGTGGYTF

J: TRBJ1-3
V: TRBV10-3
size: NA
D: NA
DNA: TGTGCCATCAGTCAACAGGAAGGCTCTGGAAACACCATATATTTT
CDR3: CAISQQEGSGNTIYF

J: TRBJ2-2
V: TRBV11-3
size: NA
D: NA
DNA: TGTGCCAGCAGCTTATTCACGACAGCGAACACCGGGGAGCTGTTTTTT
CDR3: CASSLFTTANTGELFF

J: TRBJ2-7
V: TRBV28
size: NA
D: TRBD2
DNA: TGTGCCAGCAGTTGGGGGGGTAGCGAGCAGTACTTC
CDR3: CASSWGGSEQYF

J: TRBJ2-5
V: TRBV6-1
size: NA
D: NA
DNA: TGTGCCAGCACTGGCTTCGGGGCGGGGGAGACCCAGTACTTC
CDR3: CASTGFGAGETQYF

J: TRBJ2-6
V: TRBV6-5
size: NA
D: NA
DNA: TGTGCCAGCAGTTACCAGGGCTCTGGGGCCAACGTCCTGACTTTC
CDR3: CASSYQGSGANVLTF

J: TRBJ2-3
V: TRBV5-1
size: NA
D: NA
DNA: TGCGCCAGCAGCGACTACTTGCCAGATACGCAGTATTTT
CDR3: CASSDYLPDTQYF

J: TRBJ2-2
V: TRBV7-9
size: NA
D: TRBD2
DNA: TGTGCCAGCAGACGAGCGGGAGGGTTGGCCGGGGAGCTGTTTTTT
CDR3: CASRRAGGLAGELFF

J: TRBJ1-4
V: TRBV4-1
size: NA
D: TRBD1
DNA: TGCGCCAGCAGCCAAGATGGGACAGGGGGTAATGAAAAACTGTTTTTT
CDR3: CASSQDGTGGNEKLFF

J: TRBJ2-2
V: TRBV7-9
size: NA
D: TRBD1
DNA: TGTGCCAGCAGCCCATTAGGCCGCAGGGGGCCCGGGGAGCTGTTTTTT
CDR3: CASSPLGRRGPGELFF

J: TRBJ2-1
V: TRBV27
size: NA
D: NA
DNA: TGTGCCAGCAGTTTAGGAGGGCTTGCCTACAATGAGCAGTTCTTC
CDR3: CASSLGGLAYNEQFF

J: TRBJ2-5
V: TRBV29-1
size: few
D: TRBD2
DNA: TGCAGCGCAAGAGCGGGAGCGGAGACCCAGTACTTC
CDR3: CSARAGAETQYF

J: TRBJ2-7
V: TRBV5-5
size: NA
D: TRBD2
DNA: TGTGCCAGCAGCCCCGGGACTAGCGTTTCCTACGAGCAGTACTTC
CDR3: CASSPGTSVSYEQYF

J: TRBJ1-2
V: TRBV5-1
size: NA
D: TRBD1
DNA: TGCGCCAGCAGCGGAAGGACAGGGGGCTATGGCTACACCTTC
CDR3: CASSGRTGGYGYTF